This T cell receptor beta chain was captured by sequencing in a study of cytomegalovirus exposure and HLA in healthy donors. Notes on the study in general: An ancestry cluster, one associated with Asian ancestry, reportedly showed fewer N-insertions than the approximately 650-donor mean in a later analysis. Presence/absence analyses supposed approximately even sequencing depth among donors.

PCR used 60 Vbeta primers and 13 Jbeta primers. The protocol was immunoSEQ multiplex PCR, while the TCRdb copy is restricted to in-frame clones and leaves out a portion. The sample consists of 150,000 to 200,000 clones, roughly 80% of them appearing once. This clone turned up a few times. What it binds is not known. Germline V gives CDR1 SGDLS, CDR2 YYNGEE. The CDR3 length is 14 residues. Trimming stripped 0 bases from V and 7 bases from J, with 11 bases between. This sequence joins TRBV9 and TRBJ1-5; D is ambiguous. Sequencing input: PBMCs. The TCR was taken from a woman aged 18 to 35 in good health and CMV-seropositive. The CDR3 sequence: CASSVGVGSQPQHF. In DNA, the CDR3 is TGTGCCAGCAGCGTAGGGGTGGGGAGCCAGCCCCAGCATTTT.